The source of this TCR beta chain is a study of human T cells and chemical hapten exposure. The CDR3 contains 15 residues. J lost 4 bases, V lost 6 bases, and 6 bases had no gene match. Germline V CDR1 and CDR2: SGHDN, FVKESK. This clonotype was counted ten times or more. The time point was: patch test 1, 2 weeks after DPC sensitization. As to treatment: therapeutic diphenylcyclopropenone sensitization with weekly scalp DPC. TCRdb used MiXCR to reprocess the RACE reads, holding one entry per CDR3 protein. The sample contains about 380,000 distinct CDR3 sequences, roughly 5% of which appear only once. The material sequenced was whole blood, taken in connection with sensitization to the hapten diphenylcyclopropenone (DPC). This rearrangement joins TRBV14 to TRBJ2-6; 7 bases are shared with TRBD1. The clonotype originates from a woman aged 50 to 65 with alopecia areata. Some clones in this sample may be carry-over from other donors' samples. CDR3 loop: CASRETGLGANVLTF. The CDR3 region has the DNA TGTGCCAGCAGGGAGACAGGGCTCGGGGCCAACGTCCTGACTTTC.